This T cell receptor beta chain came from a study of blood T cell repertoires in COVID-19. Study overall: Samples representing acute and convalescent COVID-19 were sourced from the United States, Italy and Spain.

Patients from Seattle were sampled longitudinally, starting during active infection. Using immunoSEQ multiplex PCR, the repertoire was profiled, and TCRdb retains in-frame clones only, with some absent. The data contain about 97,000 clones, 87% of them singletons. Germline V gene sequence: CDR1 SGHAT, CDR2 FQDESV (reference sequence). This CDR3 has 13 residues. V lost 2 bases, J lost 6 bases, and 7 bases lay in between. The receptor was derived from a woman aged 50 to 60 with COVID-19, enrolled during active disease. The specimen sequenced was peripheral blood. The rearrangement uses TRBV11-1 and TRBJ2-2, with D possibly TRBD1 on 5 matching bases. The CDR3 is CASSLSGSGELFF. CDR3 DNA sequence: TGTGCCAGCAGCTTATCAGGGTCCGGGGAGCTGTTTTTT.